A single sample gave rise to the 30 T cell receptor beta chains below, sequenced in a study of PD-1 blockade in classical Hodgkin lymphoma. All the patients suffered relapse after autologous stem cell transplantation, and brentuximab vedotin exposure differed. Here immunoSEQ multiplex PCR was the method, and the copy in TCRdb shows in-frame clones only, minus some. The sample contains around 27,000 clones, around 80% of which appear only once. Sequencing used peripheral blood mononuclear cells (PBMCs), obtained before the second cycle of nivolumab. The receptors shown here come from a human donor with classical Hodgkin lymphoma.

By proportion, this clone is medium-sized. The chain carries TRBV10-1 and TRBJ2-1, with D hard to call. Germline V gene sequence: CDR1 WNHNN, CDR2 SYGVQD (reference sequence). V lost 3 bases and J lost 5, with 8 bases in between. The CDR3 contains 13 residues. CDR3 nucleotide sequence: TGCGCCAGCAGTGATCGGGTAAACAATGAGCAGTTCTTC. Translation: CASSDRVNNEQFF.

CDR3 DNA sequence: TGTGCCTGGAGTGCAGGGGTTGGGGAGCTGTTTTTT. Translation gives CAWSAGVGELFF. The V and J genes are TRBV30 and TRBJ2-2, with a weak D call TRBD1 (6 bases). The V end lost 1 base, the J end lost 8 bases, and 8 bases lay between the germline ends. Germline V gene lookup returns CDR1 GTSNPN and CDR2 SVGIG (reference sequence). The CDR3 contains 12 residues. Looking up the rest from reference TRBV30 and TRBJ2-2 gives the full variable domain: SQTIHQWPATLVQPVGSPLSLECTVEGTSNPNLYWYRQAAGRGLQLLFYSVGIGQISSEVPQNLSASRPQDRQFILSSKKLLLSDSGFYLCAWSAGVGELFFGEGSRLTVL.

The chain uses TRBV7-6 and TRBJ1-4, with D possibly being TRBD1 (5 bases). Looked up from germline, CDR1 is SGHVS and CDR2 is FNYEAQ. Trimming cost V 5 bases and J 8 bases, with 18 bases left between them. There are 15 residues in the CDR3. The CDR3 reads CASSATGTAGEKLFF. For the CDR3, the DNA is TGTGCCAGCAGCGCAACCGGGACCGCTGGAGAAAAACTGTTTTTT. Based on the CDR3 plus reference TRBV7-6 and TRBJ1-4, the full variable domain is GAGVSQSPRYKVTKRGQDVALRCDPISGHVSLYWYRQALGQGPEFLTYFNYEAQQDKSGLPNDRFSAERPEGSISTLTIQRTEQRDSAMYRCASSATGTAGEKLFFGSGTQLSVL.

This rearrangement joins TRBV21-1 to TRBJ2-6; the table's D call, TRBD1, has no DNA check behind it. TRBV21-1 is marked as a pseudogene. CDR3 length equals 18 residues. CDR3 amino acids: CARRGDRSRVGGANVLTF. The DNA for the CDR3 is TGTGCCCGCCGGGGCGACAGGTCCCGTGTCGGTGGGGCCAACGTCCTGACTTTC.

This clone was picked up one time. The J gene is TRBJ2-5, the V gene TRBV6-6; 8 positions agree with TRBD1. The CDR3 is 14 amino acids. CDR1 and CDR2 (germline): MNHNY, SVGAGI (reference sequence). V lost 2 bases, J lost 5 bases, and 4 bases stayed unmatched. This chain's CDR3 is CASSYAGGWETQYF. The CDR3 bases are TGTGCCAGCAGTTACGCAGGGGGCTGGGAGACCCAGTACTTC.

This chain uses TRBV6-5 with TRBJ2-3; 7 bases are a match to TRBD1. The ends lost 7 bases at V and 0 bases at J; junction bases unmatched: 4. The germline V gene encodes CDR1 MNHEY and CDR2 SVGAGI. The CDR3 is made up of 14 amino acids. The CDR3 nucleotides read TGTGCCAGCAAGGGGACAGCTAGCACAGATACGCAGTATTTT. Translated, it gives CASKGTASTDTQYF.

This chain uses TRBV28 with TRBJ1-2; 8 nucleotides match TRBD1. The germline CDR1 and CDR2 sequences are MDHEN and SYDVKM. The CDR3 covers 14 residues. Trimming removed 3 bases from V and 8 bases from J; junction bases left unmatched: 8. The CDR3 is CASSFAQGAHGYTF. DNA of the CDR3: TGTGCCAGCAGTTTCGCTCAGGGGGCACACGGCTACACCTTC.

V and J are TRBV6-1 and TRBJ1-2, with D perhaps TRBD1 (6 bases). Germline CDR1 MNHNS, CDR2 SASEGT. V dropped 1 base and J dropped 6 bases, with 12 bases sitting between them. The CDR3 is made up of 14 amino acids. The CDR3 sequence is CASSEGRGLNGYTF. The CDR3, as DNA: TGTGCCAGCAGTGAAGGACGGGGGCTAAATGGCTACACCTTC.

The V gene is TRBV19, the J gene TRBJ1-4; D is possibly TRBD1 (6 bases). The germline CDR1 and CDR2 sequences are LNHDA and SQIVND (reference sequence). The CDR3 totals 14 residues. Trimming removed 6 bases at V and 3 bases at J, with 11 bases between. CDR3 nucleotides: TGTGCCAGTAGCAACGACAGGTCTAATGAAAAACTGTTTTTT. This sequence encodes CASSNDRSNEKLFF.

The rearrangement uses TRBV7-2 and TRBJ1-2; D perhaps matches TRBD1 (5 bases). V lost 8 bases and J lost 5, with 24 bases in between. The CDR3 runs to 16 residues. Germline CDR1 and CDR2: SGHTA and FQGNSA. CDR3 DNA: TGTGCCAGCGCCCGGGACGGCGGAAGGACGGAATATGGCTACACCTTC. Protein sequence: CASARDGGRTEYGYTF.

The rearrangement joins TRBV7-2 to TRBJ1-6; D gene uncertain. This CDR3 has 15 amino acids. Trimming pared 0 bases from V and 9 bases from J, leaving 12 bases between. Germline loops: CDR1 SGHTA, CDR2 FQGNSA. The CDR3 nucleotides are TGTGCCAGCAGCTTAGCGCGGAGATCTAGTTCACCCCTCCACTTT. It is translated as CASSLARRSSSPLHF. The variable domain in full, completed from reference TRBV7-2 and TRBJ1-6, reads GAGVSQSPSNKVTEKGKDVELRCDPISGHTALYWYRQSLGQGLEFLIYFQGNSAPDKSGLPSDRFSAERTGGSVSTLTIQRTQQEDSAVYLCASSLARRSSSPLHFGNGTRLTVT.

The rearrangement links TRBV18 to TRBJ2-6; D gene ambiguous. Trimming removed 2 bases at V and 0 bases at J, with 8 bases between. Germline assignment: CDR1 KGHSH and CDR2 LQKENI. The CDR3 loop spans 16 amino acids. The CDR3: CASSPNSPSGANVLTF. The CDR3 DNA follows: TGTGCCAGCTCACCAAACTCCCCCTCTGGGGCCAACGTCCTGACTTTC.

The rearrangement joins TRBV11-3 to TRBJ2-1, with D maybe TRBD1 (5 bases). Germline values: CDR1 SGHNT, CDR2 YENEEA. Trimming took 2 bases from V and 6 from J, leaving 20 bases between them. The CDR3 is 17 amino acids. The CDR3: CASSLRGDVAGRNEQFF. The CDR3 nucleotides are TGTGCCAGCAGCTTAAGGGGCGATGTGGCAGGGCGCAATGAGCAGTTCTTC.

The rearrangement uses TRBV4-2 and TRBJ1-1; D may be TRBD1 (5 bases). CDR3 length: 15 residues. The V and J ends lost 0 bases and 1 base respectively, with 9 bases between them. The germline CDR1 and CDR2 sequences are LGHNA and YNFKEQ. CDR3: CASSQEQVSNTEAFF. CDR3 DNA sequence: TGTGCCAGCAGCCAAGAACAGGTATCGAACACTGAAGCTTTCTTT.

This rearrangement joins TRBV5-6 to TRBJ1-2; no clear D gene. This CDR3 has 14 amino acids. Germline V gene sequence: CDR1 SGHDT, CDR2 YYEEEE. V was clipped by 1 base and J by 8 bases, with 15 bases between them. The CDR3 region is CASSLNFGEGGYTF. The CDR3 nucleotides read TGTGCCAGCAGCTTGAACTTCGGGGAAGGCGGCTACACCTTC.

CDR3 loop: CASSPGDQGTSASTRGYTF. The CDR3 DNA sequence: TGCGCCAGCAGCCCTGGAGACCAAGGAACAAGCGCAAGTACAAGGGGCTACACCTTC. The chain carries TRBV4-1 and TRBJ1-2; no clear D gene. V was trimmed by 4 bases and J by 8 bases, leaving 32 bases between them. The germline V gene has CDR1 MGHRA and CDR2 YSYEKL. This CDR3 contains 19 residues.

Turning to this clone: One end of the junction varies from germline; a read error may be responsible. This chain connects TRBV5-4 to TRBJ1-4, with D perhaps matching TRBD1 (5 bases). This CDR3 has 16 residues. Germline V gene data show CDR1 as SGHNT and CDR2 as YYREEE (reference sequence). The CDR3 spells CASSQDRWGTNEKLFF. The CDR3 DNA sequence: TGCGCCAGCAGCCAAGATAGGTGGGGGACTAATGAAAAACTGTTTTTT.

The J gene is TRBJ1-4, the V gene TRBV5-8, with a weak D call TRBD1 (5 bases). V lost 4 bases and J 7 bases, leaving 23 bases between the germline ends. This CDR3 contains 17 residues. Germline CDR1 reads SGHTS; CDR2 reads YDEGEE. The CDR3 nucleotides are TGTGCCAGCAGCCCCGACAGAGCCCAAGCGGGAGGTGAAAAACTGTTTTTT. Residues: CASSPDRAQAGGEKLFF.

This clone appeared a single time. The V call is TRBV6-6, the J call TRBJ1-5; D is possibly TRBD1 (5 bases). V lost 6 bases to trimming and J lost 4 bases, with 16 bases between them. The germline V gene encodes CDR1 MNHNY and CDR2 SVGAGI (reference sequence). CDR3 size: 15 residues. In DNA, the CDR3 is TGTGCCAGCAGCCCCCGGGGCGGAGCTAATCAGCCCCAGCATTTT. It specifies CASSPRGGANQPQHF.

The chain joins TRBV19 to TRBJ2-3; maybe TRBD2 (6 bases). Trimming left V 8 bases short and J 2 bases short, with 11 bases between. The CDR3 has 13 residues. The germline V gene encodes CDR1 LNHDA and CDR2 SQIVND (reference sequence). The CDR3: CASLGLNTDTQYF. CDR3 bases: TGTGCCAGTCTGGGACTTAACACAGATACGCAGTATTTT.

This clone was picked up a small number of times. The rearrangement joins TRBV5-4 to TRBJ1-2; D remains ambiguous. CDR1 is SGHNT, CDR2 YYREEE, per germline (reference sequence). This CDR3 comprises 15 residues. With 4 bases removed from V and 0 bases from J, the gap between germline ends came to 13 bases. Here the CDR3 DNA reads TGTGCCAGCAGCCTGTCGAGGGCAGCTAACTATGGCTACACCTTC. Protein product: CASSLSRAANYGYTF.

The chain is built from TRBV19 and TRBJ1-2, with 8 bases aligning to TRBD1. Per germline, CDR1 LNHDA and CDR2 SQIVND (reference sequence). V dropped 8 bases and J dropped 8; count of bases not matched to a gene: 10. This CDR3 region has 13 residues. This chain's CDR3 is CASHDRGLAGYTF. In DNA, the CDR3 is TGTGCCAGTCATGACAGGGGACTAGCGGGCTACACCTTC.

The gene calls are TRBV10-3 and TRBJ1-5; D is undetermined. This CDR3 spans 16 amino acids. The germline V gene encodes CDR1 ENHRY and CDR2 SYGVKD. V was shortened by 2 bases and J by 3 bases, with 14 bases between the two germline ends. In DNA form, the CDR3 reads TGTGCCATCAGTGAGGCCGGCCTTGGGATCAATCAGCCCCAGCATTTT. Translated: CAISEAGLGINQPQHF.

The chain uses TRBV28 and TRBJ2-5, with TRBD1 matching 8 bases. The CDR3 extends over 13 amino acids. CDR1 and CDR2 from the germline V gene are MDHEN and SYDVKM. The V gene end was trimmed by 5 bases and the J gene end by 5 bases; junction bases not matched to a gene: 4. The CDR3 sequence is CASSAGGLETQYF. In DNA, the CDR3 is TGTGCCAGCAGTGCAGGGGGCCTGGAGACCCAGTACTTC.

The chain employs TRBV2 and TRBJ1-2; 7 bases are a match to TRBD1. The J segment lost 7 bases and the V segment lost 3 bases, leaving 8 bases of the junction unmatched. Germline V gene data show CDR1 as SNHLY and CDR2 as FYNNEI. The CDR3 consists of 14 residues. The CDR3 loop is CASSEGTTGSGYTF. The DNA for the CDR3 is TGTGCCAGCAGTGAGGGAACGACAGGGAGTGGCTACACCTTC. The full variable domain, with the rest looked up from reference TRBV2 and TRBJ1-2, is EPEVTQTPSHQVTQMGQEVILRCVPISNHLYFYWYRQILGQKVEFLVSFYNNEISEKSEIFDDQFSVERPDGSNFTLKIRSTKLEDSAMYFCASSEGTTGSGYTFGSGTRLTVV.

V gene TRBV2 combines with J gene TRBJ1-2; D gene unclear. With 6 bases removed from V and 0 bases from J, the gap between germline ends came to 14 bases. CDR1 and CDR2 from the germline V gene are SNHLY and FYNNEI. This CDR3 region has 15 residues. CDR3 nucleotide sequence: TGTGCCAGCAGAGCCAACAGAGGAGCTAACTATGGCTACACCTTC. Protein: CASRANRGANYGYTF.

By share of the sample, this clone is medium-sized. The chain joins TRBV7-3 to TRBJ2-1; a weak D match, TRBD1 (6 bases). CDR1 and CDR2 from the germline V gene are SGHTA and FQGTGA. V was clipped by 3 bases and J by 6 bases, with 15 bases between them. This CDR3 spans 15 amino acids. The CDR3 region has the DNA TGTGCCAGCAGCTTTTGGGCCCAGGGGCGCAATGAGCAGTTCTTC. Translating gives CASSFWAQGRNEQFF.

This chain joins TRBV4-3 and TRBJ1-1, with TRBD1 as a possible D gene (6 bases). Germline V gene sequence: CDR1 LGHNA, CDR2 YSLEER. V was cut by 1 base and J by 3 bases, with 27 bases left in between. This CDR3 is built from 20 residues. CDR3 in DNA: TGCGCCAGCAGCCAAGCCGGGGGGCCCCCCGGGATAGTGGGTGACACTGAAGCTTTCTTT. This sequence encodes CASSQAGGPPGIVGDTEAFF.

This clone was observed a single time. CDR3 residues: CASSSPLATHYEQYF. Here the CDR3 DNA reads TGTGCCAGCAGCTCCCCACTAGCGACCCACTACGAGCAGTACTTC. The chain carries TRBV11-2 and TRBJ2-7; TRBD2 matches 7 bases. V was pared by 4 bases and J by 3 bases, with 9 bases of the junction left unmatched. CDR3 length equals 15 residues. Germline V gene data show CDR1 as SGHAT and CDR2 as FQNNGV. Variable domain in full (rest from reference TRBV11-2 and TRBJ2-7): EAGVAQSPRYKIIEKRQSVAFWCNPISGHATLYWYQQILGQGPKLLIQFQNNGVVDDSQLPKDRFSAERLKGVDSTLKIQPAKLEDSAVYLCASSSPLATHYEQYFGPGTRLTVT.

The V gene is TRBV6-1, the J gene TRBJ2-4; 8 bases agree with TRBD1. This CDR3 contains 16 residues. J was trimmed by 0 bases and V by 2 bases; bases with no gene match: 3. Looked up from germline, CDR1 is MNHNS and CDR2 is SASEGT. The CDR3 DNA follows: TGTGCCAGCAGTGAACGACAGGGGATAGCCAAAAACATTCAGTACTTC. It encodes CASSERQGIAKNIQYF.